Below, one T cell receptor (beta chain) is given with its context. Its antigen is unidentified. This sample is part of a study of identical twins. General observations from the study: Less excess twin sharing appeared in beta out-of-frame sequences.

It was template switching that added a universal primer site, and there were unique molecular identifiers on the cDNA. TCRdb re-called the 5' RACE reads with MiXCR, one entry per CDR3 protein. The sample lists 410,000 or so distinct CDR3 sequences, less than 20% occurring once. Healthy Caucasians supplied all donations. This sequence originates from a man aged 45-60 years in good health. Sample: naive T cells sorted from blood.

The DNA of the CDR3 is TGCGCCAGCAGCTTTCAAACATCGAACACTGAAGCTTTCTTT. Its translation is CASSFQTSNTEAFF. The chain is built from TRBV5-1 and TRBJ1-1; D is uncertain. Between the trimmed V and J ends, which lost 2 bases and 1 base, there was a span of 9 bases. CDR1 is SGHRS, CDR2 YFSETQ, per germline. This CDR3 spans 14 amino acids. Complete variable domain (other parts from reference TRBV5-1 and TRBJ1-1): KAGVTQTPRYLIKTRGQQVTLSCSPISGHRSVSWYQQTPGQGLQFLFEYFSETQRNKGNFPGRFSGRQFSNSRSEMNVSTLELGDSALYLCASSFQTSNTEAFFGQGTRLTVV.